These 3 T cell receptor beta chains were all obtained from the same sample, sequenced in a study of T cell repertoires in cytomegalovirus infection (dated by TCRdb to the late 2010s). The sequencer listed for this sample is Illumina HiSeq 1500. TCRdb reprocessing: public reads trimmed at Q25 with fastp, clones called with MiXCR, in-frame beta chains kept. Under each unique CDR3 protein, matching rows form one entry showing the most common genes and DNA. In this sample the table shows 150,000 to 200,000 distinct CDR3 sequences, over 25% of which occur a single time. Together, the top ten hold about 31% of the sample. The sequenced sample consisted of PBMCs. The receptors come from a human donor in good health (CMV status not recorded). Some clones in this sample may be carry-over from other donors' samples.

About this clonotype itself: Germline is not matched at one junction end, which may reflect a read error. The CDR3 bases are TGTGTCAGCAACCAACCGGCGGACACTGAAGCTTTCTTT. This gives the protein CVSNQPADTEAFF. The chain is built from TRBV12-3 or TRBV12-4 and TRBJ1-1; D remains ambiguous. This CDR3 spans 13 amino acids.

The gene calls are TRBV29-1 and TRBJ1-2; 11 bases align to TRBD1. V shed 5 bases, J shed 5 bases, and the junction held 4 bases outside the gene matches. The germline CDR1 and CDR2 sequences are SQVTM and ANQGSEA. The CDR3 consists of 13 residues. CDR3 DNA sequence: TGCAGCGTTCGGGACAGGGGGAGTTATGGCTACACCTTC. It encodes CSVRDRGSYGYTF.

The chain has TRBV7-8 and TRBJ2-2; TRBD2 aligns across 9 bases. J lost 3 bases, V lost 0 bases, and 5 bases had no gene match. This CDR3 is built from 17 residues. Looked up from germline, CDR1 is SGHVS and CDR2 is FQNEAQ. CDR3 nucleotide sequence: TGTGCCAGCAGCTTAGCAGGTTTAGCGGGGGACACCGGGGAGCTGTTTTTT. Translated, it gives CASSLAGLAGDTGELFF.